This T cell receptor beta chain was identified in a study of blood T cell repertoires in COVID-19. Turning to the study itself: Acute-phase and convalescent COVID-19 samples originated in the United States, Italy and Spain. Nucleic acid was either cDNA or gDNA, and it came from T cells, B-cell-depleted T cells, or PBMCs.

The data were produced by immunoSEQ multiplex PCR, yet TCRdb's version contains in-frame clones alone and is incomplete. This sample has 190,000 or so clones; about 87% occur once, and the top ten carry 0.8% to 1%. Germline CDR1 reads GTSNPN; CDR2 reads SVGIG (reference sequence). The CDR3 length is 15 residues. With V trimmed by 4 bases and J by 2 bases, 10 bases remained unmatched. This rearrangement joins TRBV30 to TRBJ1-2, with TRBD1 identical over 7 bases. This sequence originates from a woman younger than 30 who had recovered from COVID-19. Sequencing was done on a sample of peripheral blood. The chain's CDR3 is CAWTLQGQKNYGYTF. Written as DNA, the CDR3 is TGTGCCTGGACCCTTCAGGGACAGAAAAACTATGGCTACACCTTC.